The 25 T cell receptor gamma chains given below trace back to one sample, sequenced in a study of γδ T cells in repeated Plasmodium falciparum infection. Flow sorting of PBMC yielded separate Vgamma9/Vdelta2+ and Vdelta2-negative gammadelta T cell populations for bulk repertoire analysis. TCRdb reran clone calling via CATT on the multiplex PCR reads. The table shows more than 20,000 gamma-chain clones, with less than 3.5% occurring only once. The sequencing sample was made of gamma-delta T cells from blood. These receptors originate from a pool of human donors (malaria-infected and uninfected, not separated).

A word on this clone: Only one base separates this from a far larger clonotype, so it likely reflects a read error. This sample also contains other DNA sequences that code for the same CDR3. The V gene call is TRGV9, and the J gene call is absent. Germline-derived CDR1 and CDR2 are GITISATS and ISYDGTV (reference sequence). This CDR3 has 17 amino acids. The CDR3 DNA is TGTGCCTTGTGGGAGGCAGGTCTTGGGTTGGGCAAAAAAATCAAGGTGTTT. Its protein is CALWEAGLGLGKKIKVF.

Comment on this clone: TCRdb attributes to this sequence the protein of a much larger clone, which differs from the DNA translation at residue 4; a read error is likely, and the protein displayed is translated from the DNA. J is TRGJ1 or TRGJ2 and V is TRGV9. TCRdb gives no J gene; it was assigned here by matching the DNA to germline. CDR3 length: 14 residues. Germline V gives CDR1 GITISATS, CDR2 ISYDGTV (reference sequence). CDR3 amino acids: CALGEVHNYYKKLF. CDR3 in DNA: TGTGCCTTGGGGGAGGTGCATAACTATTATAAGAAACTCTTT.

In its sample, this clone was seen many times. TCRdb has a much larger clone's protein, which differs at residue 6 from the translation of this DNA, likely because of a read error; what is shown is the protein translated from the DNA. This CDR3 is also generated by other DNA sequences in the sample. This chain connects TRGV9 to TRGJP. Trimming took 2 bases from V and 7 from J; bases not matched to a gene: 5. Germline V gene sequence: CDR1 GITISATS, CDR2 ISYDGTV (reference sequence). This CDR3 contains 16 residues. CDR3 sequence reads: CALWEARELGKKIKVF. CDR3 DNA sequence: TGTGCCTTGTGGGAGGCGCGGGAGTTGGGCAAAAAAATCAAGGTATTT.

This clone has at least ten counts. It is unclear where the CDR3 begins or ends on the DNA, so no DNA is shown, and the CDR3 is as TCRdb lists it. No J gene was named, though the V gene is TRGV5. With termini counted, the CDR3 has 31 amino acids. Germline V CDR1 and CDR2: VINAFY, YDVSNSKD. This CDR3 reads CATWDSSIIRNSLAVEQHLLSQVSIGRIQHF.

This clone has a handful of counts. TCRdb records a much larger clone's protein for this DNA, with a difference at residue 4 that likely arises from a read error; the protein given is the translation of the DNA. The gene calls are TRGV8 and TRGJ1 or TRGJ2. The J gene, missing from TCRdb, was assigned here through DNA to germline matching. CDR3 length equals 13 residues. CDR1 VENAVY and CDR2 YDSYNSRV come from the germline V gene. As DNA, the CDR3 is TGTGCCACCCGGGATTTAGGGTATTATAAGAAACTCTTT. Its protein product is CATRDLGYYKKLF.

This clone was seen at least ten times. This likely stems from a read error, as it lies one base from a far larger clone. The sample contains more than one DNA sequence encoding this CDR3. The chain carries TRGV9 and TRGJP. Looked up from germline, CDR1 is GITISATS and CDR2 is ISYDGTV (reference sequence). The CDR3 length is 16 residues. This CDR3 reads CALWEVRVMGKKIKVF. The CDR3 DNA sequence: TGTGCCTTGTGGGAGGTGCGGGTGATGGGCAAGAAAATCAAGGTATTT.

This clone has only a few counts. The translation of this DNA and the TCRdb protein of a much larger clone differ at residue 9, probably owing to a read error; the protein shown here is translated from the DNA. This sequence joins TRGV2 and TRGJ1 or TRGJ2. TCRdb gives no J gene; it was assigned here by matching the DNA to germline. J gave up 7 bases and V 0 bases, and 9 bases lay outside the gene matches. From germline, CDR1 is EGSNGY and CDR2 YDSYNSKV. The CDR3 has 14 residues. In nucleotides, the CDR3 is TGTGCCACCTGGGACGGGCACGTAGGGTATAAGAAACTCTTT. It is translated as CATWDGHVGYKKLF.

This clone was counted many times. It is likely a read error: a sequence one base away is far more abundant. Other DNA sequences in the sample encode the same CDR3. This chain joins TRGV4 and TRGJ1 or TRGJ2. CDR3 length: 11 residues. CDR1 is EGSTGY and CDR2 is YDSYTSSV in the germline V gene. DNA of the CDR3: TGTGCCGTCCGTTATTATTATAAGAAACTCTTC. Protein product: CAVRYYYKKLF.

This clone was found many times. TCRdb records a much larger clone's protein for this DNA, with a difference at residue 5 that likely arises from a read error; the protein given is the translation of the DNA. V usage is TRGV4 and J usage is TRGJ1 or TRGJ2. No J segment appears in TCRdb, so it was assigned here by matching the sequence to germline. In germline, CDR1 is EGSTGY, CDR2 YDSYTSSV. The CDR3 runs 13 residues. The J segment lost 3 bases and the V segment lost 4 bases, leaving 6 bases of the junction unmatched. In nucleotides, the CDR3 is TGTGCCACCTGGGAGGCTCCTTATTATAAGAAACTCTTT. It translates to CATWEAPYYKKLF.

This clone was counted ten times or more. Translating this DNA gives a protein that differs at residue 4 from the TCRdb one, which belongs to a much larger clone; a read error is likely, and the protein shown is this translation. J is TRGJ1 or TRGJ2 and V is TRGV5. Here the J gene was assigned by germline matching of the DNA, as TCRdb has none. The V gene's germline CDR1 is VINAFY and CDR2 YDVSNSKD. There are 18 residues in the CDR3. Written as DNA, the CDR3 is TGTGCCACCCGGGACAGGCCGTCCAAGTTTTCGAATTATTATAAGAAACTCTTT. Protein: CATRDRPSKFSNYYKKLF.

This clone turned up a few times. It is likely a read error: a sequence one base away is far more abundant. The gene calls are TRGV9 and TRGJP. The J gene, missing from TCRdb, was assigned here through DNA to germline matching. The CDR3 loop spans 17 amino acids. The germline V gene has CDR1 GITISATS and CDR2 ISYDGTV (reference sequence). J was trimmed by 11 bases and V by 0 bases; bases with no gene match: 10. CDR3 sequence reads: CALWEVRLGLGKKIKVF. The CDR3 DNA reads as TGTGCCTTGTGGGAGGTGCGCCTGGGGCTGGGCAAAAAAATCAAGGTATTT.

A remark on this clone: A far larger clone is off by one base, so a read error is likely. The limits of the CDR3 on the DNA are not certain, so only TCRdb's listed CDR3 is given. The CDR3 here is CATWDGAIRNSLAVEQHLLSQVSIGRIQHF. Here the V gene is TRGV2, but the J gene went uncalled. Germline lookup yields CDR1 EGSNGY and CDR2 YDSYNSKV. Termini included, the CDR3 measures 30 amino acids.

Note on this clone: Given a far larger clone just one base away, this is likely a sequencing read error. Other DNA sequences in the same sample also yield this CDR3. The chain uses TRGV9 and TRGJ1 or TRGJ2. The J gene, absent from TCRdb, was called here by matching the DNA to germline. Germline values: CDR1 GITISATS, CDR2 ISYDGTV (reference sequence). J lost 4 bases, V lost 5 bases, and 8 bases had no gene match. The CDR3 length is 13 residues. CDR3 in DNA: TGTGCCTTGTGGGGAAAGAGCTATTATAAGAAACTCTTT. This gives the protein CALWGKSYYKKLF.

A note on this clone: The germline gene is not matched at one end of the junction; a read error may be the cause. The chain is built from TRGV2 and TRGJP2. No J gene was available from TCRdb, and it was assigned here by a germline match of the DNA. This CDR3 comprises 16 residues. CDR1 and CDR2 (germline): EGSNGY, YDSYNSKV. The CDR3 sequence: CAPGTELYSSDWVKTF. The CDR3, as DNA: TGTGCCCCTGGGACGGAATTATATAGTAGTGATTGGGTCAAGACGTTT.

This clone came up many times. TCRdb's protein for this DNA is that of a much larger clone and differs from the translation at residue 4, likely a read error; the protein shown is the DNA translation. This sample also contains other DNA sequences that code for the same CDR3. The rearrangement links TRGV9 to TRGJ1 or TRGJ2. TCRdb is silent on the J gene; assignment here came from matching the DNA to germline. From germline, CDR1 is GITISATS and CDR2 ISYDGTV (reference sequence). The CDR3 totals 13 residues. The CDR3 nucleotides read TGTGCCTTGCGGGAGTATCGCTATTATAAGAAACTCTTT. Translated: CALREYRYYKKLF.

As for this clone: A read error is the likely source, as a far larger clone sits one nucleotide away. Other DNA sequences within the sample encode an identical CDR3. The chain carries TRGV4 and TRGJ1 or TRGJ2. TCRdb gives no J gene; it was assigned here by matching the DNA to germline. Looked up from germline, CDR1 is EGSTGY and CDR2 is YDSYTSSV. The CDR3 runs 13 residues. In DNA form, the CDR3 reads TGTGCCACTTGGGTCGCCACTTATTATAAGAAACTCTTT. Translation gives CATWVATYYKKLF.

This clone was picked up a small number of times. The protein that TCRdb holds for this DNA derives from a much larger clone and differs from the translated DNA at residue 5, which likely indicates a read error; the protein shown here is translated from the DNA. The chain links TRGV4 to TRGJ1 or TRGJ2. TCRdb offers no J gene call, so here the DNA was matched to germline to obtain one. The germline V gene has CDR1 EGSTGY and CDR2 YDSYTSSV. The CDR3 covers 13 residues. CDR3 in amino acids: CATWVGRCYKKLF. Written as DNA, the CDR3 is TGTGCCACCTGGGTTGGGCGGTGTTATAAGAAACTCTTT.

In its sample, this clone was seen a few times. Since a far larger clone is one base different, this is likely a read error. Within the sample, other DNA sequences also encode this same CDR3. No J gene was named, though the V gene is TRGV9. This CDR3 has 27 amino acids. Germline loops: CDR1 GITISATS, CDR2 ISYDGTV (reference sequence). In DNA form, the CDR3 reads TGTGCCTTGTTCCAGAGAAACTCTCTGGCAGTGGAACAACACTTGTTGTCACAGGTAAGTATCGGAAGAATACAACATTTC. Translated, it gives CALFQRNSLAVEQHLLSQVSIGRIQHF.

This clone has ten or more counts. The TCRdb record carries a much larger clone's protein, which differs from this DNA's translation at residue 2; a read error is the likely cause, and the protein listed here is the DNA translation. V gene TRGV8 combines with J gene TRGJ1 or TRGJ2. Looked up from germline, CDR1 is VENAVY and CDR2 is YDSYNSRV. CDR3 size: 11 residues. The CDR3 reads CTTWDSDKKLF. In nucleotides, the CDR3 is TGTACCACCTGGGATAGTGATAAGAAACTCTTT.

The sample holds many counts of this clone. For this DNA, TCRdb reports the protein of a much larger clone, which diverges at residue 5, most likely from a read error; the protein presented here is translated directly from the DNA. The rearrangement links TRGV4 to TRGJ1 or TRGJ2. TCRdb does not report a J gene; here it was assigned by matching the DNA to germline references. The germline V gene has CDR1 EGSTGY and CDR2 YDSYTSSV. The CDR3 spans 13 residues. CDR3 amino acids: CATWGGELYKKLF. The CDR3 DNA sequence: TGTGCCACCTGGGGTGGGGAACTTTATAAGAAACTCTTT.

This clone was seen many times. A far larger clone lies a single base away; this is likely a read error. Other DNA sequences in the sample encode the same CDR3. No call exists for the J gene, whereas the V gene is TRGV9. This CDR3 spans 15 amino acids. Germline V gene data show CDR1 as GITISATS and CDR2 as ISYDGTV (reference sequence). As DNA, the CDR3 is TGTGCCTTGTGGGAGGTTGAGTTGGGCAAAAAAATCAAAGTATTT. This codes for CALWEVELGKKIKVF.

Note on this clone: A read error is the likely source, as a far larger clone sits one nucleotide away. This chain connects TRGV2 to TRGJP1. Matching the DNA to germline supplied the J gene, which TCRdb does not give. Unmatched junction bases numbered 6, after V lost 0 bases and J lost 8 bases. Germline loops: CDR1 EGSNGY, CDR2 YDSYNSKV. This CDR3 comprises 14 residues. DNA of the CDR3: TGTGCCACCTGGGACGGGAGGTCCGGTTGGTTCAAGATATTT. Translating it yields CATWDGRSGWFKIF.

As for this clone: The TCRdb protein, from a much larger clone, departs from this DNA's translation at residue 3, likely by read error; the protein shown derives from the DNA. The chain couples TRGV2 to TRGJ1 or TRGJ2. No J gene is reported in TCRdb; it was inferred here by comparing the DNA with germline. Germline assignment: CDR1 EGSNGY and CDR2 YDSYNSKV. This CDR3 is 11 amino acids long. CDR3 residues: CAPWDGRRKLF. The CDR3 bases are TGTGCCCCCTGGGACGGGCGCAGGAAACTCTTT.

In its sample, this clone ranks as medium-sized. Other DNA sequences from this sample encode an identical CDR3 as well. The genes are TRGV2 and TRGJ1 or TRGJ2. The V gene's germline CDR1 is EGSNGY and CDR2 YDSYNSKV. Unmatched junction bases numbered 2, after V lost 1 base and J lost 5 bases. This CDR3 comprises 12 residues. CDR3 sequence (DNA): TGTGCCACCTGGGACGGCGATTATAAGAAACTCTTT. Protein sequence: CATWDGDYKKLF.

In the case of this clone: The protein in TCRdb stems from a much larger clone and differs at residue 8 from this DNA's translation, likely a read error; here the protein is translated from the DNA. V usage is TRGV2 and J usage is TRGJ1 or TRGJ2. TCRdb offers no J gene call, so here the DNA was matched to germline to obtain one. Trimming at V came to 2 bases and at J to 6 bases, leaving 10 bases not matched to a gene. The CDR3 runs to 14 residues. Germline values: CDR1 EGSNGY, CDR2 YDSYNSKV. CDR3 DNA sequence: TGTGCCACCTGGGACGTAGGAAGGGTTTATAAGAAACTCTTT. It yields the protein CATWDVGRVYKKLF.